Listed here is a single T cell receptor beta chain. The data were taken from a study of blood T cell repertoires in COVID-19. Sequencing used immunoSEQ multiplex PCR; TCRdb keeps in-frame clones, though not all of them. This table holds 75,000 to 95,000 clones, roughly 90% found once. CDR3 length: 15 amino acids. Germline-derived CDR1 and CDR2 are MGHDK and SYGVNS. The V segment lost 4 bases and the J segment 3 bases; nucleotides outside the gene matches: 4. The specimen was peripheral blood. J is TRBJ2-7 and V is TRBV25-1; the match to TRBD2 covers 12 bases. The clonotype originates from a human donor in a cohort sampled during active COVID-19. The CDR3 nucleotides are TGTGCCAGCAGTGGACTAGCGGGAGCCCACTACGAGCAGTACTTC. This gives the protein CASSGLAGAHYEQYF.